This record covers a single TCR beta chain. Its antigen remains unknown. One end of the junction is discordant with germline, which a read error may explain. This specimen belongs to a study of tumor and adjacent non-tumor tissue in lung cancer. Study-level points and caveats: Compared with tumor, normal lung showed significantly lower TCR diversity. In normal lung, the top 100 clones were significantly more dominant than in tumor.

The library came from three nested PCR rounds adapted from ARM-PCR protocols. TCRdb re-called the multiplex PCR reads through MiXCR, storing one row per CDR3 protein. The sample includes under 100,000 distinct CDR3 sequences, approximately 71% of them seen just once. The template was RNA from unsorted bulk tissue. Germline V lookup: CDR1 ENHRY, CDR2 SYGVKD. This CDR3 has 16 residues. The sample consisted of lung tumor tissue. The rearrangement uses TRBV10-3 and TRBJ2-1, with D unresolved. This clonotype was sampled from a woman in her 70s with non-small cell lung cancer. The CDR3 here is CAISGIRFGGYKEQFF. The CDR3 DNA reads as TGTGCCATCAGTGGGATCCGGTTTGGCGGATACAAAGAGCAGTTCTTC.